This is a list of T cell receptor beta chains from one sample in a study of siplizumab effects on memory and regulatory T cells. Method: immunoSEQ multiplex PCR; TCRdb's copy keeps in-frame clones and lacks some. The sample contains fewer than 130,000 clones, roughly 92% of which appear only once. Sequenced material: CD4+ T cells sorted from blood. The receptors come from a human donor in good health. CDR3s include the opening cysteine and the closing phenylalanine or tryptophan. The D gene is left open where the match is weak. The size field is filled for only some rows; it gives once, few, many or a size class.

V gene	J gene	clone size	D gene	CDR3 protein	CDR3 DNA
TRBV2	TRBJ1-2	-	-	CASSLYGYTF	TGTGCCAGCAGTCTATATGGCTACACCTTC
TRBV16	TRBJ1-5	-	-	CASSQSWQSNQPQHF	TGTGCCAGCAGCCAATCTTGGCAGAGCAATCAGCCCCAGCATTTT
TRBV7-9	TRBJ2-3	-	TRBD1	CASSTRTGGDTQYF	TGTGCCAGCAGTACCAGAACAGGGGGTGATACGCAGTATTTT
TRBV9	TRBJ1-5	-	TRBD1	CASSVGEGANQPQHF	TGTGCCAGCAGCGTAGGAGAGGGGGCCAATCAGCCCCAGCATTTT
TRBV6-1	TRBJ1-5	-	-	CASMGEFGQPQHF	TGTGCCAGCATGGGGGAATTCGGTCAGCCCCAGCATTTT
TRBV25-1	TRBJ2-2	-	-	CASSDFGPNTGELFF	TGTGCCAGCAGTGATTTCGGACCGAACACCGGGGAGCTGTTTTTT
TRBV7-9	TRBJ1-4	-	-	CASSRDSGLNEKLFF	TGTGCCAGCAGCCGGGACTCAGGTCTTAATGAAAAACTGTTTTTT
TRBV28	TRBJ1-1	once	-	CASSPPPGRITEAFF	TGTGCCAGCAGTCCCCCCCCGGGGCGAATCACTGAAGCTTTCTTT
TRBV4-2	TRBJ2-7	-	-	CASSQPDPTYEQYF	TGTGCCAGCAGCCAACCGGACCCCACCTACGAGCAGTACTTC
TRBV11-2	TRBJ1-2	few	TRBD1	CASSPDRGGGYTF	TGTGCCAGCAGCCCCGACAGGGGAGGTGGCTACACCTTC
TRBV5-1	TRBJ2-7	-	-	CASSSSSLEQYF	TGCGCCAGCAGCTCTAGTAGCCTCGAGCAGTACTTC
TRBV5-1	TRBJ2-7	-	-	CASSFSGAYEQYF	TGCGCCAGCAGCTTTTCGGGGGCTTACGAGCAGTACTTC
TRBV7-2	TRBJ2-7	-	TRBD2	CASSFSGRNEQYF	TGTGCCAGCAGCTTTAGCGGGAGGAACGAGCAGTACTTC
TRBV18	TRBJ1-5	once	-	CASSPQDTPNQPQHF	TGTGCCAGCTCACCCCAGGACACGCCCAATCAGCCCCAGCATTTT
TRBV7-9	TRBJ2-2	-	-	CASSLSTGELFF	TGTGCCAGCAGCTTATCCACCGGGGAGCTGTTTTTT
TRBV5-4	TRBJ2-1	-	-	CASSRQLGSYNEQFF	TGTGCCAGCAGTCGGCAGCTGGGCTCCTACAATGAGCAGTTCTTC
TRBV6-5	TRBJ1-6	-	-	CASSYTADNSPLHF	TGTGCCAGCAGTTACACAGCGGATAATTCACCCCTCCACTTT
TRBV9	TRBJ2-3	-	-	CASSVLLIGTDTQYF	TGTGCCAGCAGCGTATTGTTAATCGGCACAGATACGCAGTATTTT
TRBV19	TRBJ2-7	-	TRBD1	CASSNRDRGSGEQYF	TGTGCCAGTAGTAACCGGGACAGGGGCTCCGGTGAGCAGTACTTC
TRBV18	TRBJ2-5	-	-	CASSPDIQETQYF	TGTGCCAGCTCACCGGACATCCAAGAGACCCAGTACTTC
TRBV7-8	TRBJ2-3	-	-	CASSSIRTRDTQYF	TGTGCCAGCAGCTCTATCAGGACGCGGGATACGCAGTATTTT
TRBV7-2	TRBJ1-1	-	-	CASSFGIGKTEAFF	TGTGCCAGCAGCTTTGGGATAGGGAAAACTGAAGCTTTCTTT
TRBV15	TRBJ1-2	-	-	CATSRDLEGYGYTF	TGTGCCACCAGCAGAGATCTGGAAGGCTATGGCTACACCTTC
TRBV9	TRBJ1-3	-	TRBD1	CASSPLTGQGNTIYF	TGTGCCAGCAGCCCACTGACAGGGCAGGGAAACACCATATATTTT
TRBV11-2	TRBJ1-5	-	-	CASSLVGQNQPQHF	TGTGCCAGCAGCTTAGTGGGTCAGAATCAGCCCCAGCATTTT
TRBV6-6	TRBJ1-1	-	TRBD1	CASIGTVMNTEAFF	TGTGCCAGTATCGGGACAGTAATGAACACTGAAGCTTTCTTT